The 14 T cell receptor beta chains below come from one sample, sequenced in a study of T cells in Graves' hyperthyroidism and ophthalmopathy. The CDR3 regions of TCR beta were amplified from RNA transcripts. First-round RT-PCR of the TCR CDR3 relied on the HTBI primer set. TCRdb re-called the multiplex PCR reads through MiXCR, storing one row per CDR3 protein. The profile shows hundreds of thousands of distinct CDR3 sequences, 35% of them singletons. Sequencing used blood. The receptor set was obtained from a woman in her thirties or forties with Graves' hyperthyroidism.

Of note for this clonotype: With a much larger clone just one base away, this may be a read error. This chain joins TRBV19 and TRBJ1-5; perhaps TRBD1 as D (6 bases). Germline CDR1 LNHDA, CDR2 SQIVND (reference sequence). The CDR3 length is 16 residues. Trimming removed 6 bases from V and 0 bases from J, with 15 bases in between. The CDR3 reads CASRPAAGDSNQPQHF. The CDR3 bases are TGTGCCAGTAGACCTGCGGCAGGGGATAGCAATCAGCCCCAGCATTTT. The variable domain in full, with the rest retrieved from reference TRBV19 and TRBJ1-5, is DGGITQSPKYLFRKEGQNVTLSCEQNLNHDAMYWYRQDPGQGLRLIYYSQIVNDFQKGDIAEGYSVSREKKESFPLTVTSAQKNPTAFYLCASRPAAGDSNQPQHFGDGTRLSIL.

V is TRBV11-2 and J is TRBJ1-4, with 7 positions matching TRBD1. Trimming took 11 bases from V and 8 from J; bases not matched to a gene: 8. Germline-derived CDR1 and CDR2 are SGHAT and FQNNGV. The CDR3 totals 12 residues. CDR3 sequence (DNA): TGTGCCTGCCGGACAGGCTACGAAAAACTGTTTTTT. It specifies CACRTGYEKLFF. Full variable domain (rest looked up from reference TRBV11-2 and TRBJ1-4): EAGVAQSPRYKIIEKRQSVAFWCNPISGHATLYWYQQILGQGPKLLIQFQNNGVVDDSQLPKDRFSAERLKGVDSTLKIQPAKLEDSAVYLCACRTGYEKLFFGSGTQLSVL.

V gene TRBV29-1 combines with J gene TRBJ2-7; D perhaps matches TRBD2 (6 bases). The ends were cut back, 8 bases at V and 1 base at J, with 24 bases in the middle. The CDR3 consists of 16 residues. CDR1 and CDR2 (germline): SQVTM, ANQGSEA. CDR3 nucleotide sequence: TGCAGCCATAATAGGGACTTGGGAACCAAGTCCTACGAGCAGTACTTC. It encodes CSHNRDLGTKSYEQYF.

This clonotype has at least ten counts. The gene calls are TRBV7-2 and TRBJ1-6, with 8 bases identical to TRBD1. This CDR3 contains 15 residues. The trim removed 4 bases at V and 8 bases at J, leaving 7 bases unmatched. Germline assignment: CDR1 SGHTA and CDR2 FQGNSA. Here the CDR3 reads CASSSQGARDSPLHF. In DNA, the CDR3 is TGTGCCAGCAGCTCCCAGGGGGCGCGGGATTCACCCCTCCACTTT.

The V and J genes are TRBV14 and TRBJ1-2; D call uncertain. This CDR3 is 15 amino acids long. Germline CDR1 SGHDN, CDR2 FVKESK. V lost 1 base, J lost 4 bases, and 13 bases lay in between. CDR3 nucleotides: TGTGCCAGCAGCCAAGCTCTGGGGTCGCCCTATGGCTACACCTTC. This gives the protein CASSQALGSPYGYTF. Full variable domain (remainder filled in from reference TRBV14 and TRBJ1-2): EAGVTQFPSHSVIEKGQTVTLRCDPISGHDNLYWYRRVMGKEIKFLLHFVKESKQDESGMPNNRFLAERTGGTYSTLKVQPAELEDSGVYFCASSQALGSPYGYTFGSGTRLTVV.

The V call is TRBV7-2, the J call TRBJ1-2, with 11 bases fitting TRBD1. J was trimmed by 8 bases and V by 4 bases; bases with no gene match: 12. Germline CDR1 SGHTA, CDR2 FQGNSA. The CDR3 loop spans 16 amino acids. In DNA, the CDR3 is TGTGCCAGCAGCTCGTCCGGGACAGGGGGATCGGGAGGCTACACCTTC. It specifies CASSSSGTGGSGGYTF.

The chain has TRBV7-8 and TRBJ2-7, with D perhaps TRBD1 or TRBD2 (5 bases each). CDR1 SGHVS and CDR2 FQNEAQ come from the germline V gene. The CDR3 runs to 15 residues. V was shortened by 1 base and J by 1 base, with 11 bases between the two germline ends. In DNA, the CDR3 is TGTGCCAGCAGCTTAGACGGGACGCGTTCCTACGAGCAGTACTTC. The encoded protein is CASSLDGTRSYEQYF.

The V call is TRBV4-1, the J call TRBJ1-2, with 9 bases matching TRBD1. The CDR3 totals 17 residues. The germline gives CDR1 MGHRA, CDR2 YSYEKL. The trim removed 0 bases at V and 3 bases at J, leaving 8 bases unmatched. The CDR3 loop is CASSQDRGWTGDYGYTF. For the CDR3, the DNA is TGCGCCAGCAGCCAAGATCGGGGATGGACAGGGGACTATGGCTACACCTTC.

This clonotype was counted at least ten times. V gene TRBV6-5 combines with J gene TRBJ2-7, with D possibly matching TRBD1 (6 bases). This CDR3 contains 13 residues. The V gene's germline CDR1 is MNHEY and CDR2 SVGAGI. V lost 2 bases to trimming and J lost 3 bases, with 8 bases between them. As DNA, the CDR3 is TGTGCCAGCAGTTACCGGGACAACTACGAGCAGTACTTC. Residues: CASSYRDNYEQYF.

The chain couples TRBV7-2 to TRBJ1-1; D remains ambiguous. V lost 3 bases, J lost 6 bases, and 17 bases lay in between. Germline V CDR1 and CDR2: SGHTA, FQGNSA. The CDR3 totals 15 residues. In nucleotides, the CDR3 is TGTGCCAGCAGCTTGCCCCCGGGGATGGGCTCTGAAGCTTTCTTT. This encodes CASSLPPGMGSEAFF.

Only a few counts were recorded for this clonotype. The chain links TRBV7-2 to TRBJ2-3, with a tentative D call TRBD2 (5 bases). CDR1 and CDR2 (germline): SGHTA, FQGNSA. CDR3 length equals 15 residues. V was pared by 5 bases and J by 2 bases, with 14 bases between. CDR3 sequence reads: CASSLDYLTTDTQYF. The CDR3 DNA is TGTGCCAGCAGCCTCGACTACCTTACCACAGATACGCAGTATTTT. Based on the CDR3 plus reference TRBV7-2 and TRBJ2-3, the full variable domain is GAGVSQSPSNKVTEKGKDVELRCDPISGHTALYWYRQSLGQGLEFLIYFQGNSAPDKSGLPSDRFSAERTGGSVSTLTIQRTQQEDSAVYLCASSLDYLTTDTQYFGPGTRLTVL.

The chain recombines TRBV5-1 with TRBJ2-7, with 7 nucleotides matching TRBD1. V dropped 0 bases and J dropped 2; count of bases not matched to a gene: 14. Per germline, CDR1 SGHRS and CDR2 YFSETQ. The length of the CDR3 is 18 residues. In nucleotides, the CDR3 is TGCGCCAGCAGCTTGGGGGGACAGCTCAATGCACTAACCTACGAGCAGTACTTC. Its protein product is CASSLGGQLNALTYEQYF.

At least ten counts were recorded for this clonotype. V and J are TRBV5-6 and TRBJ1-1; no firm D call. The CDR3 consists of 14 residues. In germline, CDR1 is SGHDT, CDR2 YYEEEE. The V end lost 4 bases, the J end lost 1 base, and 11 bases lay between the germline ends. The CDR3 reads CASSEGRWNTEAFF. The CDR3 DNA sequence: TGTGCCAGCAGCGAAGGACGTTGGAACACTGAAGCTTTCTTT.

In this sample, this clonotype turned up a few times. The V gene is TRBV20-1, the J gene TRBJ1-1, with 10 bases aligning to TRBD1. CDR1 DFQATT and CDR2 SNEGSKA come from the germline V gene (reference sequence). The CDR3 spans 18 residues. After removal of 1 base from V and 2 bases from J, the junction contained 13 bases not matched to a gene. In nucleotides, the CDR3 is TGCAGTGCTAGAGCGTTCCCGGGACAGGGGTCTGGTAACACTGAAGCTTTCTTT. Amino acid sequence: CSARAFPGQGSGNTEAFF.